The clone carrying this TCR beta chain was seen ten or more times. No antigen is known for it. The germline CDR1 and CDR2 sequences are DFQATT and SNEGSKA (reference sequence). The CDR3 loop spans 15 amino acids. The junction had 10 bases not matched to a gene; V was cut back by 5 bases and J by 4 bases. The data stem from a study of CD8 T cells in ankylosing spondylitis. Overall study findings and caveats: Within ankylosing spondylitis blood, a TCR beta motif made up of eight or nine highly homologous variants appeared to be characteristic.

Library preparation for TCR beta used quantitative 5'-RACE with molecular barcodes. TCRdb recomputed calls from the 5' RACE reads with MiXCR, one row per CDR3 protein. Of roughly 490,000 distinct CDR3 sequences in the sample, under 5.5% were seen once. Input material: blood, either unsorted or a sorted T cell fraction (not recorded which). The receptor was isolated from a male donor with ankylosing spondylitis. The chain recombines TRBV20-1 with TRBJ2-5; TRBD1 aligns across 10 bases. The DNA of the CDR3 is TGCAGTGCTCCTCGGACAGGGGGAACGGGAGAGACCCAGTACTTC. As protein: CSAPRTGGTGETQYF.